Below are 28 T cell receptor beta chains sequenced from a single sample in a study of blood T cell repertoires in COVID-19. Clones were read by immunoSEQ multiplex PCR, and TCRdb kept only the in-frame ones, dropping some. The table lists 200,000 to 300,000 clones, about 80% of them singletons, with around 8.9% in the top ten. Sequenced sample: peripheral blood. The receptors shown here come from an older man with acute or convalescent COVID-19.

The chain combines TRBV5-1 with TRBJ2-3, with TRBD2 identical over 13 bases. The CDR3 runs 17 residues. Unmatched junction bases numbered 8, after V lost 1 base and J lost 6 bases. CDR1 SGHRS and CDR2 YFSETQ come from the germline V gene. In DNA form, the CDR3 reads TGCGCCAGCAGCTTGAAACTAGCGGGAGGGCCGGTTGATACGCAGTATTTT. Translated: CASSLKLAGGPVDTQYF. The full variable domain, with the rest looked up from reference TRBV5-1 and TRBJ2-3, is KAGVTQTPRYLIKTRGQQVTLSCSPISGHRSVSWYQQTPGQGLQFLFEYFSETQRNKGNFPGRFSGRQFSNSRSEMNVSTLELGDSALYLCASSLKLAGGPVDTQYFGPGTRLTVL.

The chain employs TRBV15 and TRBJ1-1, with D maybe TRBD1 (5 bases). The CDR3 has 14 residues. The V gene's germline CDR1 is LNHNV and CDR2 YYDKDF (reference sequence). V was cut by 0 bases and J by 7 bases, with 12 bases left in between. CDR3 DNA sequence: TGTGCCACCAGCAGAGACCCGACAGAGAGTGAAGCTTTCTTT. It yields the protein CATSRDPTESEAFF.

This sequence joins TRBV9 and TRBJ2-1; 8 nucleotides agree with TRBD2. Germline CDR1 is SGDLS and CDR2 is YYNGEE. V shed 0 bases, J shed 9 bases, and the junction held 11 bases outside the gene matches. The CDR3 sequence is 16 residues long. The CDR3 sequence: CASSVAGTSGPSEQFF. The CDR3 DNA reads as TGTGCCAGCAGCGTAGCGGGGACTAGTGGCCCAAGTGAGCAGTTCTTC.

The gene calls are TRBV21-1 and TRBJ1-1; the table calls TRBD1, which could not be checked here. TRBV21-1 is a documented pseudogene. The CDR3 length is 15 residues. The CDR3, as DNA: TGTGCCAGCAGCAAAGAAGGGGACAGGGTGACTGAAGCTTTCTTT. This gives the protein CASSKEGDRVTEAFF.

The rearrangement uses TRBV28 and TRBJ1-5; D possibly corresponds to TRBD1 (6 bases). V shed 4 bases and J shed 3 bases, with 13 bases lying between them. Germline V gives CDR1 MDHEN, CDR2 SYDVKM. The CDR3 has 15 amino acids. CDR3 region: CASSSHQGNNQPQHF. The CDR3 DNA is TGTGCCAGCAGTTCCCATCAGGGGAACAATCAGCCCCAGCATTTT.

CDR3 protein: CATSRDPSRVGKLFF. The CDR3 coding sequence is TGTGCCACCAGCAGAGATCCGAGCAGGGTAGGAAAACTGTTTTTT. The chain carries TRBV15 and TRBJ1-4, with D perhaps matching TRBD1 (5 bases). The ends were cut back, 0 bases at V and 10 bases at J, with 15 bases in the middle. Germline V gives CDR1 LNHNV, CDR2 YYDKDF (reference sequence). This CDR3 is 15 amino acids long. The full variable domain, with the rest looked up from reference TRBV15 and TRBJ1-4, is DAMVIQNPRYQVTQFGKPVTLSCSQTLNHNVMYWYQQKSSQAPKLLFHYYDKDFNNEADTPDNFQSRRPNTSFCFLDIRSPGLGDTAMYLCATSRDPSRVGKLFFGSGTQLSVL.

V usage is TRBV19 and J usage is TRBJ1-5, with TRBD1 identical over 9 bases. Trimming at V came to 7 bases and at J to 6 bases, leaving 10 bases not matched to a gene. In germline, CDR1 is LNHDA, CDR2 SQIVND (reference sequence). The CDR3 loop spans 15 amino acids. The CDR3 reads CASTQTGGGGQPQHF. The CDR3, as DNA: TGTGCCAGTACCCAAACAGGGGGCGGTGGTCAGCCCCAGCATTTT.

V gene TRBV24-1 combines with J gene TRBJ2-5; D is possibly TRBD1 (6 bases). Germline V gives CDR1 KGHDR, CDR2 SFDVKD. This CDR3 is 15 amino acids long. V lost 4 bases, J lost 4 bases, and 15 bases lay in between. The CDR3 region has the DNA TGTGCCACCAGTGAACCTACAGGGTTGCGAGAGACCCAGTACTTC. Protein sequence: CATSEPTGLRETQYF.

This clone was recorded once. This chain connects TRBV11-3 to TRBJ2-1; weak D call: TRBD1 (6 bases). V lost 5 bases, J lost 5 bases, and 16 bases lay in between. From germline, CDR1 is SGHNT and CDR2 YENEEA. The CDR3 runs 15 residues. The CDR3 region has the DNA TGTGCCAGCAGCCCCGGACAGTCCTGGGACAATGAGCAGTTCTTC. Amino acids: CASSPGQSWDNEQFF.

A few counts support this clone. The rearrangement uses TRBV7-2 and TRBJ2-2; TRBD1 aligns across 7 bases. The V gene's germline CDR1 is SGHTA and CDR2 FQGNSA. The V gene end was trimmed by 4 bases and the J gene end by 0 bases; junction bases not matched to a gene: 5. This CDR3 is built from 16 residues. CDR3 region: CASSSYDRANTGELFF. CDR3 bases: TGTGCCAGCAGCTCATACGACAGGGCGAACACCGGGGAGCTGTTTTTT.

The chain joins TRBV3-1 (or the pseudogene TRBV3-2) to TRBJ1-1; a weak D match, TRBD1 (6 bases). The CDR3 loop spans 15 amino acids. Per germline, CDR1 LGHDT and CDR2 YNNKEL (reference sequence). V was pared by 2 bases and J by 10 bases, with 20 bases between. The CDR3 loop is CASSQRITRGLPAFF. For the CDR3, the DNA is TGTGCCAGCAGCCAACGGATAACGAGGGGGTTACCAGCTTTCTTT.

The sample holds a few counts of this clone. J is TRBJ2-1 and V is TRBV5-1; 10 bases are shared with TRBD2. The germline V gene has CDR1 SGHRS and CDR2 YFSETQ. Trimming took 4 bases from V and 6 from J; bases not matched to a gene: 7. This CDR3 region has 15 residues. As DNA, the CDR3 is TGCGCCAGCAGCCCTAGCGGGAGCCTATTCAATGAGCAGTTCTTC. It is translated as CASSPSGSLFNEQFF.

The rearrangement links TRBV24-1 to TRBJ2-5; possible D gene TRBD1, 5 bases. This CDR3 region has 16 residues. The germline V and J ends were trimmed by 1 base and 5 bases, with 16 bases remaining between them. CDR1 and CDR2 (germline): KGHDR, SFDVKD. The CDR3 region has the DNA TGTGCCACCAGTGATTTCCCAGGGTCAGGTCAGGAGACCCAGTACTTC. The encoded protein is CATSDFPGSGQETQYF.

This clone was picked up one time. V gene TRBV28 combines with J gene TRBJ1-5; tentatively, D is TRBD1 (5 bases). The CDR3 is made up of 15 amino acids. Germline-derived CDR1 and CDR2 are MDHEN and SYDVKM. V was trimmed by 11 bases and J by 0 bases, leaving 17 bases between them. The DNA for the CDR3 is TGTGCCGTGAGGCGGGACCGGTATAGCAATCAGCCCCAGCATTTT. It specifies CAVRRDRYSNQPQHF.

The chain recombines TRBV7-2 with TRBJ2-2; D gene uncertain. The CDR3 extends over 15 amino acids. With 8 bases removed from V and 4 bases from J, the gap between germline ends came to 17 bases. Germline V gene lookup returns CDR1 SGHTA and CDR2 FQGNSA. This chain's CDR3 is CASPQRRLGTGELFF. CDR3 nucleotides: TGTGCCAGCCCTCAACGTCGACTGGGCACCGGGGAGCTGTTTTTT. Using reference TRBV7-2 and TRBJ2-2 for the parts outside the CDR3, the full variable domain is GAGVSQSPSNKVTEKGKDVELRCDPISGHTALYWYRQSLGQGLEFLIYFQGNSAPDKSGLPSDRFSAERTGGSVSTLTIQRTQQEDSAVYLCASPQRRLGTGELFFGEGSRLTVL.

The rearrangement links TRBV6-4 to TRBJ1-4; D is perhaps TRBD1 (6 bases). Germline loops: CDR1 MRHNA, CDR2 SNTAGT. With 5 bases removed from V and 8 bases from J, the gap between germline ends came to 12 bases. The CDR3 has 13 residues. The CDR3 sequence is CASSIRQGEKLFF. The CDR3, as DNA: TGTGCCAGCAGTATTCGTCAGGGGGAAAAACTGTTTTTT.

V and J are TRBV7-9 and TRBJ2-7; 7 bases are a match to TRBD1. Per the germline V gene, CDR1 is SEHNR and CDR2 is FQNEAQ (reference sequence). V was pared by 4 bases and J by 2 bases, with 2 bases of the junction left unmatched. The CDR3 contains 13 residues. The DNA for the CDR3 is TGTGCCAGCAGCTCGGGACAGACCTACGAGCAGTACTTC. As protein: CASSSGQTYEQYF.

The chain has TRBV5-1 and TRBJ1-1; D is uncertain. The CDR3 sequence is 14 residues long. CDR1 SGHRS and CDR2 YFSETQ come from the germline V gene. V was pared by 3 bases and J by 4 bases, with 13 bases between. For the CDR3, the DNA is TGCGCCAGCAGCTCGGTCGGTGCGATCACTGAAGCTTTCTTT. Its protein product is CASSSVGAITEAFF.

The chain joins TRBV6-6 to TRBJ1-3, with D possibly matching TRBD1 (5 bases). This CDR3 spans 14 amino acids. Germline V gives CDR1 MNHNY, CDR2 SVGAGI (reference sequence). V was clipped by 5 bases and J by 7 bases, with 15 bases between them. CDR3 sequence (DNA): TGTGCCAGCAGTACCCAGGGACTTCGGAACACCATATATTTT. Amino acids: CASSTQGLRNTIYF.

The CDR3 DNA reads as TGTGCCAGCTCACCGGGACAGGTCTCCTACGAGCAGTACTTC. It specifies CASSPGQVSYEQYF. V is TRBV18 and J is TRBJ2-7; 8 bases fit TRBD1. Germline values: CDR1 KGHSH, CDR2 LQKENI. The CDR3 consists of 14 residues. Germline trimming cut 3 bases from V and 0 bases from J; bases unmatched to any gene: 1.

The chain employs TRBV5-4 and TRBJ2-5; no firm D call. CDR3 size: 14 residues. Germline CDR1 is SGHNT and CDR2 is YYREEE (reference sequence). Between the trimmed V and J ends, which lost 2 bases and 2 bases, there was a span of 10 bases. CDR3 sequence (DNA): TGTGCCAGCAGCTTCGCGGCAGCTCAAGAGACCCAGTACTTC. Residues: CASSFAAAQETQYF.

The chain combines TRBV5-1 with TRBJ2-1, with D possibly being TRBD2 (6 bases). The V gene lost 4 bases and the J gene lost 9 bases, with 17 bases spanning the gap. This CDR3 region has 14 residues. From germline, CDR1 is SGHRS and CDR2 YFSETQ. CDR3 coding DNA: TGCGCCAGCAGCCGCCGACTAGGACTGGGTGAGCAGTTCTTC. As protein: CASSRRLGLGEQFF.

J is TRBJ2-1 and V is TRBV10-3, with 8 positions matching TRBD2. The J segment lost 10 bases and the V segment lost 0 bases, leaving 14 bases of the junction unmatched. Germline V gives CDR1 ENHRY, CDR2 SYGVKD. CDR3 length: 17 amino acids. In DNA, the CDR3 is TGTGCCATCAGTGAGTCCCTGGCGGGGGGTTCTACAGAGGAGCAGTTCTTC. This gives the protein CAISESLAGGSTEEQFF.

This chain joins TRBV5-1 and TRBJ2-5, with 10 bases matching TRBD1. Trimming removed 4 bases from V and 5 bases from J; junction bases left unmatched: 5. CDR1 is SGHRS and CDR2 is YFSETQ in the germline V gene. CDR3 length equals 14 residues. The CDR3: CASSLTGGLETQYF. The CDR3 DNA follows: TGCGCCAGCAGCCTGACAGGGGGCCTCGAGACCCAGTACTTC.

CDR3 region: CASSLDQGMNTEAFF. The DNA of the CDR3 is TGTGCCAGCAGCTTAGATCAGGGCATGAACACTGAAGCTTTCTTT. J is TRBJ1-1 and V is TRBV7-2; D might be TRBD1 (5 bases). V was clipped by 1 base and J by 0 bases, with 9 bases between them. This CDR3 region has 15 residues. Germline-derived CDR1 and CDR2 are SGHTA and FQGNSA.

The V and J genes are TRBV5-4 and TRBJ1-2; TRBD1 aligns across 8 bases. Germline CDR1 and CDR2: SGHNT and YYREEE (reference sequence). With 4 bases clipped from V and 2 bases from J, the junction kept 10 bases outside the gene matches. CDR3 length: 16 residues. The CDR3 DNA reads TGTGCCAGCAGCCTACCCCGGGACAGGCGAAACTATGGCTACACCTTC. This sequence encodes CASSLPRDRRNYGYTF.

The chain recombines TRBV5-5 with TRBJ1-1, with D unclear. CDR3 size: 13 residues. Germline V lookup: CDR1 SGHKS, CDR2 YYEKEE (reference sequence). V lost 4 bases, J lost 1 base, and 8 bases lay in between. The CDR3 loop is CASSGVGNTEAFF. The CDR3 DNA follows: TGTGCCAGCAGCGGAGTGGGGAACACTGAAGCTTTCTTT.

The V and J genes are TRBV5-5 and TRBJ2-2, with 12 positions matching TRBD2. Germline V gives CDR1 SGHKS, CDR2 YYEKEE (reference sequence). With 4 bases clipped from V and 8 bases from J, the junction kept 9 bases outside the gene matches. There are 16 residues in the CDR3. The chain's CDR3 is CASSPLAGGGAGELFF. The CDR3 DNA reads TGTGCCAGCAGCCCCCTAGCGGGGGGGGGAGCAGGGGAGCTGTTTTTT.